This section outlines one TCR beta chain sequence together with its context. The data are from a study of T cell changes during pregnancy in multiple sclerosis. This CDR3 is built from 14 residues. The V end lost 6 bases, the J end lost 10 bases, and 21 bases lay between the germline ends. The germline V gene has CDR1 MDHEN and CDR2 SYDVKM. Repertoires were generated with immunoSEQ multiplex PCR, while TCRdb's copy carries only in-frame clones and drops some. Of roughly 51,000 clones in the sample, approximately 90% were seen once. The input for sequencing was CD4+ T cells from peripheral blood mononuclear cells, taken after pregnancy. The rearrangement joins TRBV28 to TRBJ1-1; D might be TRBD1 (5 bases). The sequence derives from a female donor in good health, enrolled as a control in a pregnancy study. Here the CDR3 reads CASSRVDWTGGAFF. CDR3 DNA: TGTGCCAGCAGCCGCGTCGATTGGACGGGGGGAGCTTTCTTT.